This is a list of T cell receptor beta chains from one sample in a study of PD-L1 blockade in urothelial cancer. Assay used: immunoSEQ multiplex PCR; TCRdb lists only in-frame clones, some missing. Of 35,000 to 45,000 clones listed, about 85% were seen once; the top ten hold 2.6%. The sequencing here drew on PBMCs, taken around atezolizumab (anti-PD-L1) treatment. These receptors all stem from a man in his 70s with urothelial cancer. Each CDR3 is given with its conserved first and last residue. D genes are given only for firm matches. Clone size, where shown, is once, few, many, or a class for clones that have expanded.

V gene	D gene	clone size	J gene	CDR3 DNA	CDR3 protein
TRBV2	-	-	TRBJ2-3	TGTGCCAGCAGTGAAGCCGTTAGTGATACGCAGTATTTT	CASSEAVSDTQYF
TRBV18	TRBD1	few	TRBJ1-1	TGTGCCAGCTCACAGACAGGGGGTTCTACTGAAGCTTTCTTT	CASSQTGGSTEAFF
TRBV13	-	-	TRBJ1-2	TGTGCCAGCAGCTTAGGCCCCTACCAGGGTTCGCAGGGATTAAACTATGGCTACACCTTC	CASSLGPYQGSQGLNYGYTF
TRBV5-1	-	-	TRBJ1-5	TGCGCCAGCAGCTTGGCGGGGGGAAGACATCAGCCCCAGCATTTT	CASSLAGGRHQPQHF
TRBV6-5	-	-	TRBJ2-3	TGTGCCAGCAGTTTAGCGCAGGGCACAGATACGCAGTATTTT	CASSLAQGTDTQYF
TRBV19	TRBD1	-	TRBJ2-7	TGTGCCAGTAGTATCCCTCTCGCTGGCCGACAGGGTTTGGGCGAGCAGTACTTC	CASSIPLAGRQGLGEQYF
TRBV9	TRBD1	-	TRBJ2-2	TGTGCCAGCAGGGTCGGGACAGACACCGGGGAGCTGTTTTTT	CASRVGTDTGELFF
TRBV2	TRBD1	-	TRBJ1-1	TGTGCCAGCTCTCAGGAGGGGGCGGTAACTGAAGCTTTCTTT	CASSQEGAVTEAFF
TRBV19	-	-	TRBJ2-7	TGTGCCAGTAGTCCTCGGGACATGGGCGACGAGCAGTACTTC	CASSPRDMGDEQYF
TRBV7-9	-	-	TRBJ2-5	TGTGCCAGCAGCTTACAAAGCGGAGTACAAGAGACCCAGTACTTC	CASSLQSGVQETQYF
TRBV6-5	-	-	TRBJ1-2	TGTGCCAGCAGTCGCCCAGGGGTTTCTAACTATGGCTACACCTTC	CASSRPGVSNYGYTF
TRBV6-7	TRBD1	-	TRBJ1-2	TGTGCCAGCAGTTACGCCTGGGACAGGGATGGCTACACCTTC	CASSYAWDRDGYTF
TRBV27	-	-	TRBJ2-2	TGTGCCAGCAGTCCCTGGGGCGGGGGCGCGGGAACCGGGGAGCTGTTTTTT	CASSPWGGGAGTGELFF
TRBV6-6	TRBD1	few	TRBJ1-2	TGTGCCAGCAGCTCTCTGGGACAGGGGTATGGCTACACCTTC	CASSSLGQGYGYTF
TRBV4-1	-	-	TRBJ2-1	TGCGCCAGCAGCCTCCTTCTAGCAGACAATGAGCAGTTCTTC	CASSLLLADNEQFF
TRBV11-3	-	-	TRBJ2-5	TGTGCCAGCAGCTTATCGGGGGTTGGGCCAGAGACCCAGTACTTC	CASSLSGVGPETQYF